This TCR beta chain stems from a study of early T cells in non-severe SARS-CoV-2 infection. Overall study context: The authors sequenced bulk RNA from unsorted whole blood, leaving chains unpaired. Study outcomes and limitations: The VDJdb matching leaned toward anti-spike CD8 responses and overlooked private and CD4 specificities.

The CDR3 has 15 amino acids. CDR1 and CDR2 (germline): MNHEY, SMNVEV (reference sequence). Trimming pared 6 bases from V and 4 bases from J, leaving 16 bases between. This clonotype was found a few times. Its specificity is not known. Unique molecular identifiers were affixed to single, distinct cDNA molecules. TCRdb passed the 5' RACE reads through MiXCR, listing each CDR3 protein once. The sample lists tens of thousands of distinct CDR3 sequences, over 11% occurring once. The chain joins TRBV27 to TRBJ2-1; D is possibly TRBD2 (7 bases). Input material: whole blood. The receptor's source is an adult who was a healthcare worker with PCR-confirmed SARS-CoV-2 infection or an uninfected control (not recorded which). The CDR3 DNA sequence: TGTGCCAGCAGGCCTCAAGGGAGGGGGTACAATGAGCAGTTCTTC. Translating gives CASRPQGRGYNEQFF.